This T cell receptor beta chain was documented in a study of blood T cells in healthy people across ages. General study points: From one million sequenced T cells, diversity estimates were lower bounds.

Every sample yielded at least 6.5 million isolated PBMCs. The CDR3 has 12 amino acids. Per the germline V gene, CDR1 is SGHTA and CDR2 is FQGNSA. Deletions cut 3 bases from V and 10 bases from J, with 12 bases between. The authors ran a second PCR of 7 to 11 cycles using a sample-barcoded 5' primer and a J-beta primer mix. CDR3-containing paired-end reads numbering at least 2.5 million came from each sample. TCRdb ran MiXCR on the 5' RACE reads and lists one entry per CDR3 protein. Here the sample spans 800,000 to 950,000 distinct CDR3 sequences, around 49% being singletons. With respect to this clonotype: The target antigen is unknown.

This receptor was obtained from a young man in good health. The genes are TRBV7-2 and TRBJ1-2; D perhaps matches TRBD1 (5 bases). Specimen: blood. CDR3: CASSLGETDYTF. As DNA, the CDR3 is TGTGCCAGCAGCTTGGGGGAAACGGACTACACCTTC.